These 15 T cell receptor beta chains came from one sample sequenced in a study of T cell responses to AZD1222 COVID-19 vaccine. Repertoires were generated with immunoSEQ multiplex PCR, while TCRdb's copy carries only in-frame clones and drops some. This sample carries around 100,000 clones, roughly 88% of them seen once, and the ten largest clones take more than 6.5%. The source was peripheral blood, collected on day 0 of AZD1222 vaccination. All receptors derive from an adult in good health.

The J gene is TRBJ1-4, the V gene TRBV4-3; perhaps TRBD1 as D (5 bases). The germline V gene encodes CDR1 LGHNA and CDR2 YSLEER. There are 16 residues in the CDR3. The V end lost 4 bases, the J end lost 0 bases, and 12 bases lay between the germline ends. This CDR3 reads CASSPGRATTNEKLFF. The CDR3 DNA reads TGCGCCAGCAGCCCAGGGAGGGCCACAACTAATGAAAAACTGTTTTTT.

The chain employs TRBV7-2 and TRBJ2-2, with D possibly being TRBD2 (7 bases). Trimming removed 4 bases from V and 6 bases from J, with 12 bases in between. CDR3 length equals 14 residues. The germline gives CDR1 SGHTA, CDR2 FQGNSA. The CDR3 DNA is TGTGCCAGCAGCTATGGGGGGGCAGCCGGGGAGCTGTTTTTT. It is translated as CASSYGGAAGELFF.

This chain joins TRBV6-2 or TRBV6-3 and TRBJ2-5; the D is unclear. Trimming removed 0 bases at V and 5 bases at J, with 10 bases between. There are 14 residues in the CDR3. CDR1 is MNHEY, CDR2 SVGEGT, per germline. In DNA, the CDR3 is TGTGCCAGCAGTTACTCACGGGTAGTGGAGACCCAGTACTTC. Its protein is CASSYSRVVETQYF.

The chain recombines TRBV5-8 with TRBJ1-5, with D uncertain. The CDR3 is 13 amino acids. The germline gives CDR1 SGHTS, CDR2 YDEGEE. The V end was cut by 0 bases, the J end by 5 bases, with 6 bases between. The CDR3 here is CASSLEPYQPQHF. The CDR3 DNA reads as TGTGCCAGCAGCTTGGAACCCTATCAGCCCCAGCATTTT.

The chain uses TRBV28 and TRBJ2-7; 7 nucleotides match TRBD1. V shed 2 bases, J shed 2 bases, and the junction held 6 bases outside the gene matches. The germline V gene has CDR1 MDHEN and CDR2 SYDVKM. The CDR3 runs to 15 residues. CDR3 region: CASSLGTAYTYEQYF. The DNA for the CDR3 is TGTGCCAGCAGTTTAGGGACAGCTTACACCTACGAGCAGTACTTC.

The chain employs TRBV5-1 and TRBJ1-6; D remains unclear. Per the germline V gene, CDR1 is SGHRS and CDR2 is YFSETQ. This CDR3 is 18 amino acids long. V lost 0 bases to trimming and J lost 0 bases, with 13 bases between them. The CDR3 spells CASSLGTSVSSYNSPLHF. CDR3 sequence (DNA): TGCGCCAGCAGCTTGGGAACCAGCGTTAGCTCCTATAATTCACCCCTCCACTTT.

This clone appeared a single time. V gene TRBV21-1 combines with J gene TRBJ2-1; no check of the table's D call, TRBD2, against the DNA was made. TRBV21-1 is a documented pseudogene. The CDR3 has 19 residues. For the CDR3, the DNA is TGTGCCAGCAGCAAAGCGCTGGTTTTAGCGGGGAGCTCCTACAATGAGCAGTTCTTC. This encodes CASSKALVLAGSSYNEQFF.

V and J are TRBV4-1 and TRBJ1-4; D gene ambiguous. Trimming left V 4 bases short and J 8 bases short, with 14 bases between. From germline, CDR1 is MGHRA and CDR2 YSYEKL. The CDR3 runs 14 residues. This CDR3 is CASSPDPSNEKLFF. The CDR3 region has the DNA TGCGCCAGCAGCCCAGACCCGAGTAACGAAAAACTGTTTTTT.

The chain combines TRBV27 with TRBJ2-7; the D is unclear. This CDR3 has 12 amino acids. Trimming pared 5 bases from V and 2 bases from J, leaving 7 bases between. Germline CDR1 and CDR2: MNHEY and SMNVEV (reference sequence). The CDR3, as DNA: TGTGCCAGCAGTACCAACACCTACGAGCAGTACTTC. It codes for CASSTNTYEQYF.

The gene calls are TRBV5-6 and TRBJ2-3; the match to TRBD1 covers 7 bases. The CDR3 covers 13 residues. V lost 1 base and J lost 4; bases outside the gene matches: 0. Germline values: CDR1 SGHDT, CDR2 YYEEEE. The CDR3: CASSLTGADTQYF. The CDR3 nucleotides are TGTGCCAGCAGCTTGACAGGGGCAGATACGCAGTATTTT.

This chain links TRBV4-1 with TRBJ1-6, with a possible D match to TRBD1 (5 bases). From germline, CDR1 is MGHRA and CDR2 YSYEKL. Trimming took off 1 base at V and 5 bases at J, with 18 bases between the two ends. The CDR3 loop spans 18 amino acids. Written as DNA, the CDR3 is TGCGCCAGCAGCCAAGTCCAGGGCGAGGGTATAAATAATTCACCCCTCCACTTT. This codes for CASSQVQGEGINNSPLHF.

The gene calls are TRBV28 and TRBJ1-1; D not certain. The V end lost 4 bases, the J end lost 0 bases, and 12 bases lay between the germline ends. Per the germline V gene, CDR1 is MDHEN and CDR2 is SYDVKM. The CDR3 loop spans 15 amino acids. The CDR3 reads CASSSADFMNTEAFF. CDR3 in DNA: TGTGCCAGCAGTTCTGCAGATTTTATGAACACTGAAGCTTTCTTT.

V gene TRBV4-1 combines with J gene TRBJ1-5; D possibly corresponds to TRBD1 (6 bases). Deletions cut 1 base from V and 6 bases from J, with 16 bases between. The CDR3 is 16 residues long. The germline V gene encodes CDR1 MGHRA and CDR2 YSYEKL. The CDR3 nucleotides read TGCGCCAGCAGCCAAGTAGGTCGCAGAGGGGGTCAGCCCCAGCATTTT. This translates into CASSQVGRRGGQPQHF.

The CDR3 protein is CASSYRGKGSYEQYF. The CDR3 DNA reads TGTGCCAGCAGTTACCGGGGGAAAGGCTCCTACGAGCAGTACTTC. The V gene is TRBV6-2 or TRBV6-3, the J gene TRBJ2-7, with D perhaps matching TRBD2 (6 bases). The CDR3 runs 15 residues. The germline gives CDR1 MNHEY, CDR2 SVGEGT. V was shortened by 2 bases and J by 0 bases, with 11 bases between the two germline ends.

This sequence joins TRBV3-1 (or the pseudogene TRBV3-2) and TRBJ2-1; D is possibly TRBD2 (5 bases). V was cut by 8 bases and J by 5 bases, with 13 bases left in between. Per germline, CDR1 LGHDT and CDR2 YNNKEL (reference sequence). CDR3 length: 13 amino acids. As DNA, the CDR3 is TGTGCCAGCCTTGAATCCGGGGACAATGAGCAGTTCTTC. Its translation is CASLESGDNEQFF.